Below, 15 T cell receptor beta chains from the same sample are listed, as sequenced in a study of T cells of healthy individuals. TCRdb itself ran the 5' RACE reads through MiXCR, one entry per CDR3 protein. This table holds about 60,000 distinct CDR3 sequences, about a sixth found once. The receptors come from a human donor in good health.

V is TRBV9 and J is TRBJ1-5; D is uncertain. The germline gives CDR1 SGDLS, CDR2 YYNGEE. V gave up 0 bases and J gave up 7 bases, with 14 bases separating them. There are 15 residues in the CDR3. The CDR3 DNA is TGTGCCAGCAGCGTAGGAGACGGGGATGAGCAGCCCCAGCATTTT. Translating gives CASSVGDGDEQPQHF.

This clonotype was observed many times. The chain recombines TRBV28 with TRBJ2-5, with 11 bases aligning to TRBD2. The trim removed 5 bases at V and 5 bases at J, leaving 4 bases unmatched. Germline values: CDR1 MDHEN, CDR2 SYDVKM. There are 14 residues in the CDR3. In DNA form, the CDR3 reads TGTGCCAGCAGTGTAGCGGGGGGGCATGAGACCCAGTACTTC. The encoded protein is CASSVAGGHETQYF.

This chain connects TRBV2 to TRBJ2-5, with unresolved D. Germline CDR1 reads SNHLY; CDR2 reads FYNNEI. The V and J ends lost 8 bases and 1 base respectively, with 11 bases between them. This CDR3 comprises 13 residues. This chain's CDR3 is CASFLDTQETQYF. The CDR3 DNA sequence: TGTGCCAGCTTCTTAGACACCCAAGAGACCCAGTACTTC.

The chain is built from TRBV30 and TRBJ1-1; D is ambiguous. The CDR3 is made up of 13 amino acids. In germline, CDR1 is GTSNPN, CDR2 SVGIG (reference sequence). With 0 bases removed from V and 0 bases from J, the gap between germline ends came to 5 bases. In DNA, the CDR3 is TGTGCCTGGAGTGTAGGAGTGAACACTGAAGCTTTCTTT. Its translation is CAWSVGVNTEAFF. Complete variable domain (other parts from reference TRBV30 and TRBJ1-1): SQTIHQWPATLVQPVGSPLSLECTVEGTSNPNLYWYRQAAGRGLQLLFYSVGIGQISSEVPQNLSASRPQDRQFILSSKKLLLSDSGFYLCAWSVGVNTEAFFGQGTRLTVV.

This clonotype was found once. The chain combines TRBV29-1 with TRBJ2-5; TRBD1 matches 8 bases. The germline V gene has CDR1 SQVTM and CDR2 ANQGSEA. Trimming at V came to 7 bases and at J to 4 bases, leaving 8 bases not matched to a gene. This CDR3 is 13 amino acids long. The CDR3 spells CSGTRQGLETQYF. The CDR3 nucleotides read TGCAGCGGGACGAGACAGGGGCTAGAGACCCAGTACTTC.

At least ten counts were recorded for this clonotype. This chain uses TRBV20-1 with TRBJ1-1, with D possibly being TRBD1 (6 bases). Germline V gene sequence: CDR1 DFQATT, CDR2 SNEGSKA (reference sequence). The CDR3 is made up of 13 amino acids. V was trimmed by 5 bases and J by 5 bases, leaving 15 bases between them. CDR3 sequence reads: CSAGEGGRTEAFF. The CDR3 DNA reads TGCAGTGCTGGGGAAGGGGGAAGAACTGAAGCTTTCTTT.

Many counts were recorded for this clonotype. The chain recombines TRBV6-5 with TRBJ2-7, with 15 bases fitting TRBD2. The germline V gene encodes CDR1 MNHEY and CDR2 SVGAGI. There are 17 residues in the CDR3. V lost 0 bases, J lost 4 bases, and 4 bases stayed unmatched. CDR3 sequence (DNA): TGTGCCAGCAGTTACTCGGAGGGACTAGCGGGGGGATACGAGCAGTACTTC. Encoded protein: CASSYSEGLAGGYEQYF.

Ten or more counts support this clonotype. The V and J genes are TRBV11-2 and TRBJ2-1; no firm D call. The V end lost 4 bases, the J end lost 1 base, and 11 bases lay between the germline ends. Germline values: CDR1 SGHAT, CDR2 FQNNGV. The CDR3 consists of 15 residues. CDR3 sequence (DNA): TGTGCCAGCAGCTACGCGTGGGAATCCTACAATGAGCAGTTCTTC. It is translated as CASSYAWESYNEQFF.

This clonotype was seen a few times. The CDR3 protein is CASGWDSNTEAFF. The DNA of the CDR3 is TGTGCCAGCGGGTGGGACAGTAACACTGAAGCTTTCTTT. V and J are TRBV7-3 and TRBJ1-1, with 7 positions matching TRBD1. Germline-derived CDR1 and CDR2 are SGHTA and FQGTGA. The trim removed 8 bases at V and 2 bases at J, leaving 5 bases unmatched. This CDR3 spans 13 amino acids.

This sequence joins TRBV20-1 and TRBJ2-3, with 9 bases matching TRBD1. The V gene end was trimmed by 6 bases and the J gene end by 3 bases; junction bases not matched to a gene: 10. The CDR3 extends over 15 amino acids. Germline V CDR1 and CDR2: DFQATT, SNEGSKA (reference sequence). The CDR3 DNA reads TGCAGTGCCCGGTTCGGGACAGGGAGTACAGATACGCAGTATTTT. This translates into CSARFGTGSTDTQYF.

This clonotype has a handful of counts. The chain employs TRBV12-3 or TRBV12-4 and TRBJ2-7; 9 bases map to TRBD2. Losses at the gene ends were 4 bases for V and 7 bases for J; bases not matched to a gene: 20. The CDR3 is 18 residues long. DNA of the CDR3: TGTGCCAGCAGTTCCCCAGGGGTAAGGAGCGGGAGGAGGGGAGAGCAGTACTTC. Translated, it gives CASSSPGVRSGRRGEQYF.

This clonotype was seen at least ten times. The gene calls are TRBV4-3 and TRBJ2-1; 10 positions match TRBD2. The V and J ends lost 5 bases and 6 bases, in that order; junction bases with no gene match: 7. Germline V gives CDR1 LGHNA, CDR2 YSLEER. The CDR3 loop spans 15 amino acids. CDR3 region: CASSSAGGPGNEQFF. The CDR3 region has the DNA TGCGCCAGCAGCTCAGCGGGAGGGCCAGGCAATGAGCAGTTCTTC.

The chain links TRBV6-6 to TRBJ2-3, with a possible D match to TRBD1 (6 bases). Germline V gives CDR1 MNHNY, CDR2 SVGAGI (reference sequence). V was cut by 8 bases and J by 3 bases, with 12 bases left in between. There are 13 residues in the CDR3. CDR3 bases: TGTGCCAGCGGTTCCCAGGGGACAGATACGCAGTATTTT. This codes for CASGSQGTDTQYF.

At least ten counts were recorded for this clonotype. The chain combines TRBV10-3 with TRBJ1-5; no definite D call. The CDR3 consists of 14 residues. V gave up 5 bases and J gave up 2 bases, with 10 bases separating them. The germline V gene has CDR1 ENHRY and CDR2 SYGVKD. CDR3 DNA: TGTGCCATCAGTCAAGGGAGAGGCAATCAGCCCCAGCATTTT. Its protein product is CAISQGRGNQPQHF.

This clonotype was counted ten times or more. This sequence joins TRBV27 and TRBJ2-3, with 9 bases aligning to TRBD1. The CDR3 loop spans 16 amino acids. Germline CDR1 reads MNHEY; CDR2 reads SMNVEV (reference sequence). V gave up 5 bases and J gave up 2 bases; unmatched junction bases: 8. CDR3 in DNA: TGTGCCAGCAGTCCGACAGGGGGTTGGGTCACAGATACGCAGTATTTT. Protein: CASSPTGGWVTDTQYF.